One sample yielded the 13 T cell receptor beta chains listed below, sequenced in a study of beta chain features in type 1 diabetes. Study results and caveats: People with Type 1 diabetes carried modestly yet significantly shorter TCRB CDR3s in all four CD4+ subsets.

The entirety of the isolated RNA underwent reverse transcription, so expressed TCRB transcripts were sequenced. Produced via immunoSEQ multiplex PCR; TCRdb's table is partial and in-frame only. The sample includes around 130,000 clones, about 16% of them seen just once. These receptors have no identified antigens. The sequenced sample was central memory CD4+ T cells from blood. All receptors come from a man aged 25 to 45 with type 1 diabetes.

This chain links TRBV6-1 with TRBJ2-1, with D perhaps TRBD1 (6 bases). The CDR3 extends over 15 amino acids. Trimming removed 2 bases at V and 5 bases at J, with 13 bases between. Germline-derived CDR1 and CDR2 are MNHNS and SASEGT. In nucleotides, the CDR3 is TGTGCCAGCAGTGAAATTCTGGGGGCCCACAATGAGCAGTTCTTC. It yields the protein CASSEILGAHNEQFF.

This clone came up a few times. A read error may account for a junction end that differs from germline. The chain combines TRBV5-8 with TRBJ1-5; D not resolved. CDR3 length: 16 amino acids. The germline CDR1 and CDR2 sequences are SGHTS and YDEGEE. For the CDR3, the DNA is TGCGCCAGCAGCCAAGATGCGGGCACTAGCAATCAGCCCCAGCATTTT. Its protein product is CASSQDAGTSNQPQHF.

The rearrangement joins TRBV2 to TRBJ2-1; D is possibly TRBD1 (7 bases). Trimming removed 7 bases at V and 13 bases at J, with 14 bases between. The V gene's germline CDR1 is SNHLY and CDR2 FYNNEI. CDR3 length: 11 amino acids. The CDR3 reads CASKGGQVQFF. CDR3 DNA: TGTGCCAGCAAGGGAGGACAGGTTCAGTTCTTC.

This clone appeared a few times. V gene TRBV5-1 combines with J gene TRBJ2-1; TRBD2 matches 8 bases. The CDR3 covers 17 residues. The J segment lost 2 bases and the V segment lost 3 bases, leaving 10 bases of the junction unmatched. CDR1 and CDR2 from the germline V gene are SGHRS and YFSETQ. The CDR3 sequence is CASSSPMGGGTYNEQFF. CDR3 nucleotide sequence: TGCGCCAGCAGCTCCCCTATGGGCGGGGGGACCTACAATGAGCAGTTCTTC.

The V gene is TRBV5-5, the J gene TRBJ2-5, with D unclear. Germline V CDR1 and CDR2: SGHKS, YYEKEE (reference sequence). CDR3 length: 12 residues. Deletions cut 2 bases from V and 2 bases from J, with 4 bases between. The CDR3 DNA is TGTGCCAGCAGCTTATCGCAAGAGACCCAGTACTTC. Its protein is CASSLSQETQYF.

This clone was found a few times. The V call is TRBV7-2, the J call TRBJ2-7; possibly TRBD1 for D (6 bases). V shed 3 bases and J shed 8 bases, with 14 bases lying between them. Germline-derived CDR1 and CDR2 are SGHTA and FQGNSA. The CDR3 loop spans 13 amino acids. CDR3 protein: CASSFGQTSKQYF. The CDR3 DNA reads TGTGCCAGCAGCTTCGGACAGACATCGAAGCAGTACTTC. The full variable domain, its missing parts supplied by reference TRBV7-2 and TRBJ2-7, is GAGVSQSPSNKVTEKGKDVELRCDPISGHTALYWYRQSLGQGLEFLIYFQGNSAPDKSGLPSDRFSAERTGGSVSTLTIQRTQQEDSAVYLCASSFGQTSKQYFGPGTRLTVT.

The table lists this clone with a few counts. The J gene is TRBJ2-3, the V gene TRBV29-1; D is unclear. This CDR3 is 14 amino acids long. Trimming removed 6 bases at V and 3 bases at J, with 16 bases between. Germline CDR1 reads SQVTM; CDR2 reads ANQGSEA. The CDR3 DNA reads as TGCAGCGTACAACAAGTTTGGGGAACAGATACGCAGTATTTT. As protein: CSVQQVWGTDTQYF.

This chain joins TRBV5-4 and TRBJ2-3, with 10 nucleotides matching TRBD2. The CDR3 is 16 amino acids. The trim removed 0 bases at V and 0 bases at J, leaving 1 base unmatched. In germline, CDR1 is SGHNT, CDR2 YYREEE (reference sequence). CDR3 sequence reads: CASSLGLAGSTDTQYF. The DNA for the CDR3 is TGTGCCAGCAGCTTGGGACTAGCGGGTAGCACAGATACGCAGTATTTT.

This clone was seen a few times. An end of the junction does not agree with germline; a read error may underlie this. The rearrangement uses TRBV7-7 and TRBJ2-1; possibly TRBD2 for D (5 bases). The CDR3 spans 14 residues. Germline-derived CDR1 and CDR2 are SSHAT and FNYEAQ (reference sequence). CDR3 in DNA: TGTGCTAGCAGCTTAAGCCCGGGGAACAATGAGCAGTTCTTC. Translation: CASSLSPGNNEQFF.

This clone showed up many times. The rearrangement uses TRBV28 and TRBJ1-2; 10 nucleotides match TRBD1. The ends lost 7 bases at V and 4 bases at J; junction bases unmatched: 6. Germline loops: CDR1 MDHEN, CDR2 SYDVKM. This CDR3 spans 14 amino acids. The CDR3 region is CASIGTGVGYGYTF. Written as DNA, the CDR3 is TGTGCCAGCATTGGGACAGGGGTAGGCTATGGCTACACCTTC.

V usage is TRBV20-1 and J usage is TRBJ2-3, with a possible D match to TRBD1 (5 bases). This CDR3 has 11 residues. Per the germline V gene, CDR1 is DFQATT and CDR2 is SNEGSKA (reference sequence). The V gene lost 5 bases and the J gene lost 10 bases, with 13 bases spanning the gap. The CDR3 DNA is TGCAGTGCTCTCAGGGTGGCTGCGCAGTATTTT. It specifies CSALRVAAQYF.

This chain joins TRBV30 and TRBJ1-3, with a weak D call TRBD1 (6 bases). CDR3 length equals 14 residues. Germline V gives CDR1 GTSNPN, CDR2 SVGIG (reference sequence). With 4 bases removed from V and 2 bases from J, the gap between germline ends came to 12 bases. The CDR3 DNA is TGTGCCTGGAAACGCGGGGGGCCTGGAAACACCATATATTTT. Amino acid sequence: CAWKRGGPGNTIYF.

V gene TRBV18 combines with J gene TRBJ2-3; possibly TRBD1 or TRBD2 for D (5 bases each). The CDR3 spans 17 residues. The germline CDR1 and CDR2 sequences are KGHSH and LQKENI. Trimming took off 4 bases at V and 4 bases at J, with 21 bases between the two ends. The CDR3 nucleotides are TGTGCCAGCTCACGGAGACGGGACGGTGGGCGGTCAGATACGCAGTATTTT. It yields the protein CASSRRRDGGRSDTQYF.